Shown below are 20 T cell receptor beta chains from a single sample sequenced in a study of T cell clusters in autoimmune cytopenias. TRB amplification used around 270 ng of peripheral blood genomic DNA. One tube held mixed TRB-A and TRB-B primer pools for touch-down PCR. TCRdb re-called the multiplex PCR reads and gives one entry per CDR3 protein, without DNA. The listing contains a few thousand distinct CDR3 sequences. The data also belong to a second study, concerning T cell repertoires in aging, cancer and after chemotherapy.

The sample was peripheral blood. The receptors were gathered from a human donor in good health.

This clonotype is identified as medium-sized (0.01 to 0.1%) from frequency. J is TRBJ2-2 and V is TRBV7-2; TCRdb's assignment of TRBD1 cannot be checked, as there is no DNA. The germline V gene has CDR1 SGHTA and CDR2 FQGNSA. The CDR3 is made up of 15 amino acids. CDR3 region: CASSLQGRGTGELFF.

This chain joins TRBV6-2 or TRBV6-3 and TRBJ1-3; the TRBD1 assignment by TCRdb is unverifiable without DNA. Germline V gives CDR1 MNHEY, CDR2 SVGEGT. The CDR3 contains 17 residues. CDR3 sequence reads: CASSYNFGDSVSDTIYF.

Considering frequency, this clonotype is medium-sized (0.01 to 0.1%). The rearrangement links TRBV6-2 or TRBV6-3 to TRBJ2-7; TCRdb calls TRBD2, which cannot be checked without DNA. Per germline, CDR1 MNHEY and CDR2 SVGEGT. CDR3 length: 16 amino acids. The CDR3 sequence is CASSYFTGGPSYEQYF.

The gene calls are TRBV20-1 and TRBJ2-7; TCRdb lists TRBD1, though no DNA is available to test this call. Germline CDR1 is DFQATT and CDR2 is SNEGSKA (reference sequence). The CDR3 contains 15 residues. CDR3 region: CSATWVGTGDYEQYF.

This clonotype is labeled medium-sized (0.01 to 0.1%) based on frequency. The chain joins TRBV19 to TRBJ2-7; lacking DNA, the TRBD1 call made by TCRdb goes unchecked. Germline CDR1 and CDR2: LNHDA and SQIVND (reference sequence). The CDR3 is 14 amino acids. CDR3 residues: CASSLTGIGYEQYF.

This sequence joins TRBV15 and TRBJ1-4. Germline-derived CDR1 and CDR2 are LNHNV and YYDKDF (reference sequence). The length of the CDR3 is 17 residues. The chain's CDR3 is CATSSTESFATNEKLFF.

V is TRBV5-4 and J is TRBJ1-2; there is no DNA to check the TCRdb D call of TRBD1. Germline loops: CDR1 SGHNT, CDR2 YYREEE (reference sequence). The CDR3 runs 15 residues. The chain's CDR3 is CASSLADRDNYGYTF.

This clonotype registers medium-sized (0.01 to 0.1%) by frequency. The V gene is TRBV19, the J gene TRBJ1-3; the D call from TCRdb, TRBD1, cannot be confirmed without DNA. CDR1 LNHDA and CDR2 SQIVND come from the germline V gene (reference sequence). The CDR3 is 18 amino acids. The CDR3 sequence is CASSIVKTGLKSGNTIYF.

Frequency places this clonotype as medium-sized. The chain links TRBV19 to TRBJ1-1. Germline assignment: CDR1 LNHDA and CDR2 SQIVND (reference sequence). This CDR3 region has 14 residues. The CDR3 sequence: CASSIFHTTTEAFF. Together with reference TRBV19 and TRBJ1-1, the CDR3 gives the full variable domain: DGGITQSPKYLFRKEGQNVTLSCEQNLNHDAMYWYRQDPGQGLRLIYYSQIVNDFQKGDIAEGYSVSREKKESFPLTVTSAQKNPTAFYLCASSIFHTTTEAFFGQGTRLTVV.

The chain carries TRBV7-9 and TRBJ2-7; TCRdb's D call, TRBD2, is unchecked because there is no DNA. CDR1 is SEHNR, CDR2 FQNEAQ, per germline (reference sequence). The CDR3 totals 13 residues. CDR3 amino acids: CATSGGLSYEQYF.

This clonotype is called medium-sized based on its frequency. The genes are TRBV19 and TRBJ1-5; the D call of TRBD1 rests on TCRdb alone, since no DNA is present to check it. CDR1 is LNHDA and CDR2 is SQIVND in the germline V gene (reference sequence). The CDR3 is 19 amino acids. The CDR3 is CASSSWTGAIPSRNQPQHF.

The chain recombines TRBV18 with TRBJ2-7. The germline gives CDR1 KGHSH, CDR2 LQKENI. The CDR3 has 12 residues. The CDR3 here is CASSPLVHEQYF.

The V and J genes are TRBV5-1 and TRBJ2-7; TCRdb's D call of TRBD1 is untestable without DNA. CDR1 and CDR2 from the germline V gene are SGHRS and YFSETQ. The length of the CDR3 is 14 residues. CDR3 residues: CASSYRDGPYEQYF.

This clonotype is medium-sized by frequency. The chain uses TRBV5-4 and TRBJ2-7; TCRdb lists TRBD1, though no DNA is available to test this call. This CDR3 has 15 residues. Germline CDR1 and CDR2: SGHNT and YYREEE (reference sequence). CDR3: CASSFPGGGSYEQYF.

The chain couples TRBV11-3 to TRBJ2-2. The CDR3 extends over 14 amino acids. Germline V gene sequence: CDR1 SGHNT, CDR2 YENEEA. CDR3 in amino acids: CASSFLQNTGELFF.

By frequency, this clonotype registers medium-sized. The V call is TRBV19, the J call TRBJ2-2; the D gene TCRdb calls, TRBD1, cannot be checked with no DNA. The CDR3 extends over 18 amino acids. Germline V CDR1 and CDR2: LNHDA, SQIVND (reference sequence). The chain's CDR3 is CASSLSIRGPPHPGELFF.

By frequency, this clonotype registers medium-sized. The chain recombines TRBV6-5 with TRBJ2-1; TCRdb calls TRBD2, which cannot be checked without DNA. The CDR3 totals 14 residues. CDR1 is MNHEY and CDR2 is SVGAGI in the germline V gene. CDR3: CATSRAGGFGEQFF.

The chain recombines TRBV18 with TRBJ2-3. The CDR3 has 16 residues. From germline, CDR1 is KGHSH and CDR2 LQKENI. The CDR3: CASSPLTAPSTDTQYF.

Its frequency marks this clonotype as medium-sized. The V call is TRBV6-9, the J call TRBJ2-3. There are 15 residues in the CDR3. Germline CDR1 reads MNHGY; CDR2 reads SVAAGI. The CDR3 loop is CASIKERNGTDTQYF.

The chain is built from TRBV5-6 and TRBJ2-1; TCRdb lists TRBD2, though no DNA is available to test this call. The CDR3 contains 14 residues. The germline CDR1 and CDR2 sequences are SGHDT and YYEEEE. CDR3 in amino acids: CASSPGTSPQSRFF.